The 17 T cell receptor beta chains below were found in one sample sequenced in a study of T cells in Graves' hyperthyroidism and ophthalmopathy. Template material for amplifying TCR beta CDR3 regions consisted of RNA transcripts. HTBI primers were the set used in a first-round RT-PCR of the TCR CDR3. TCRdb re-analysed the multiplex PCR reads in MiXCR, keeping a single row per CDR3 protein. The sample lists a few hundred thousand distinct CDR3 sequences, more than 15% occurring once. Sequenced sample: blood. All receptors derive from a woman aged 25-40 years with Graves' hyperthyroidism.

In its sample, this clonotype was seen many times. The chain couples TRBV5-1 to TRBJ2-3, with 9 bases fitting TRBD1. Germline V gene sequence: CDR1 SGHRS, CDR2 YFSETQ. The junction had 10 bases not matched to a gene; V was cut back by 5 bases and J by 6 bases. The CDR3 contains 15 residues. CDR3 amino acids: CASSRGTGSPDTQYF. As DNA, the CDR3 is TGCGCCAGCAGTCGCGGGACAGGGTCGCCGGATACGCAGTATTTT.

This clonotype was detected ten times or more. The genes are TRBV7-9 and TRBJ2-1; TRBD1 agrees at 11 bases. This CDR3 has 15 amino acids. Trimming removed 4 bases from V and 7 bases from J; junction bases left unmatched: 6. Germline V gene lookup returns CDR1 SEHNR and CDR2 FQNEAQ (reference sequence). Written as DNA, the CDR3 is TGTGCCAGCAGCTCAGGACAGGGGGCTTTGAATGAGCAGTTCTTC. This codes for CASSSGQGALNEQFF.

At least ten counts were recorded for this clonotype. CDR3 in DNA: TGTGCCAGCAGCTTAGAGTTGGTAACCGAGCAGTACTTC. As protein: CASSLELVTEQYF. The chain uses TRBV11-2 and TRBJ2-7; D call uncertain. V was clipped by 0 bases and J by 6 bases, with 9 bases between them. Germline assignment: CDR1 SGHAT and CDR2 FQNNGV. The CDR3 runs to 13 residues.

This clonotype was detected ten times or more. V and J are TRBV7-8 and TRBJ2-1, with TRBD2 matching 7 bases. The CDR3 length is 16 residues. J was trimmed by 10 bases and V by 4 bases; bases with no gene match: 16. Germline CDR1 SGHVS, CDR2 FQNEAQ. CDR3 bases: TGTGCCAGCAGCTCGTCACGGGGAGGGAGCCAAGGGGAGCAGTTCTTC. Its translation: CASSSSRGGSQGEQFF.

This chain connects TRBV9 to TRBJ1-5; D gene uncertain. CDR1 SGDLS and CDR2 YYNGEE come from the germline V gene. The V end was cut by 0 bases, the J end by 1 base, with 8 bases between. The CDR3 is 15 residues long. The CDR3 loop is CASSVGVGSNQPQHF. As DNA, the CDR3 is TGTGCCAGCAGCGTAGGGGTGGGGAGCAATCAGCCCCAGCATTTT.

The table lists this clonotype with many counts. The chain couples TRBV7-3 to TRBJ2-1; TRBD2 is a possible D gene (6 bases). The CDR3 covers 17 residues. Germline V CDR1 and CDR2: SGHTA, FQGTGA. Trimming took 0 bases from V and 7 from J, leaving 19 bases between them. The CDR3 sequence: CASSLTGGTPMGNEQFF. CDR3 sequence (DNA): TGTGCCAGCAGCTTAACCGGAGGGACCCCCATGGGGAATGAGCAGTTCTTC.

The rearrangement uses TRBV9 and TRBJ2-6; 8 bases align to TRBD2. The V gene's germline CDR1 is SGDLS and CDR2 YYNGEE. There are 19 residues in the CDR3. With 0 bases clipped from V and 5 bases from J, the junction kept 13 bases outside the gene matches. The CDR3 region has the DNA TGTGCCAGCAGCGTAGCAGGGTCGGGGGGGCCCTTGAGGGCCAACGTCCTGACTTTC. Protein product: CASSVAGSGGPLRANVLTF.

Ten or more counts support this clonotype. The V gene is TRBV15, the J gene TRBJ2-3; 11 bases map to TRBD2. V was clipped by 3 bases and J by 2 bases; unmatched bases: 1. The CDR3 has 15 residues. CDR1 and CDR2 from the germline V gene are LNHNV and YYDKDF (reference sequence). The CDR3 here is CATSRGLADTDTQYF. For the CDR3, the DNA is TGTGCCACCAGCAGGGGACTAGCGGACACAGATACGCAGTATTTT.

This clonotype was found many times. Here the CDR3 DNA reads TGTGCCAGCAGCTTAGGGGTTCTAGCGGGAGGGAGCTCCTACAATGAGCAGTTCTTC. Amino acids: CASSLGVLAGGSSYNEQFF. V gene TRBV7-2 combines with J gene TRBJ2-1, with 12 positions matching TRBD2. Unmatched junction bases numbered 7, after V lost 1 base and J lost 0 bases. Germline loops: CDR1 SGHTA, CDR2 FQGNSA. The CDR3 has 19 amino acids.

There are many counts of this clonotype. V and J are TRBV7-8 and TRBJ2-7; 9 bases align to TRBD2. CDR3 length equals 15 residues. Germline V lookup: CDR1 SGHVS, CDR2 FQNEAQ. Unmatched junction bases numbered 4, after V lost 1 base and J lost 3 bases. CDR3 DNA sequence: TGTGCCAGCAGCTTAGGGACTAGCGATTACTACGAGCAGTACTTC. Amino acid sequence: CASSLGTSDYYEQYF.

This clonotype occurred many times. The chain couples TRBV7-9 to TRBJ2-3; 8 positions agree with TRBD2. CDR3 size: 16 residues. After removal of 2 bases from V and 0 bases from J, the junction contained 4 bases not matched to a gene. Germline assignment: CDR1 SEHNR and CDR2 FQNEAQ (reference sequence). DNA for the CDR3: TGTGCCAGCAGCTTACTGGCTAGCGGGAGCACAGATACGCAGTATTTT. Translating gives CASSLLASGSTDTQYF.

V and J are TRBV4-2 and TRBJ1-3; D is unresolved. The CDR3 covers 14 residues. Trimming shortened V by 0 bases and J by 7 bases, and 10 bases separated the two germline ends. From germline, CDR1 is LGHNA and CDR2 YNFKEQ. The CDR3 sequence: CASSQDPVENTIYF. CDR3 sequence (DNA): TGTGCCAGCAGCCAAGATCCGGTTGAGAACACCATATATTTT.

In the case of this clonotype: At one end the junction does not follow the germline gene, possibly because of a read error. This rearrangement joins TRBV18 to TRBJ2-1; D ambiguous. The length of the CDR3 is 14 residues. Germline V gene lookup returns CDR1 KGHSH and CDR2 LQKENI. The CDR3 sequence is CASLPLGSHNEQFF. The CDR3 nucleotides read TGTGCCAGCTTACCACTTGGGTCCCACAATGAGCAGTTCTTC. The variable domain in full, completed from reference TRBV18 and TRBJ2-1, reads NAGVMQNPRHLVRRRGQEARLRCSPMKGHSHVYWYRQLPEEGLKFMVYLQKENIIDESGMPKERFSAEFPKEGPSILRIQQVVRGDSAAYFCASLPLGSHNEQFFGPGTRLTVL.

This clonotype was seen many times. The chain uses TRBV7-9 and TRBJ1-1; D might be TRBD1 (5 bases). Trimming cost V 2 bases and J 1 base, with 8 bases left between them. Germline V gene lookup returns CDR1 SEHNR and CDR2 FQNEAQ (reference sequence). CDR3 length: 14 residues. The CDR3 loop is CASSLRDQNTEAFF. DNA for the CDR3: TGTGCCAGCAGCTTAAGGGACCAGAACACTGAAGCTTTCTTT. Full variable domain (outside the CDR3, taken from reference TRBV7-9 and TRBJ1-1): DTGVSQNPRHKITKRGQNVTFRCDPISEHNRLYWYRQTLGQGPEFLTYFQNEAQLEKSRLLSDRFSAERPKGSFSTLEIQRTEQGDSAMYLCASSLRDQNTEAFFGQGTRLTVV.

At least ten counts were recorded for this clonotype. V gene TRBV29-1 combines with J gene TRBJ2-7, with 7 positions matching TRBD1. The CDR3 runs to 12 residues. V was clipped by 3 bases and J by 4 bases; unmatched bases: 3. Germline CDR1 is SQVTM and CDR2 is ANQGSEA. Here the CDR3 DNA reads TGCAGCGTTGAGACAGGGTCTTACGAGCAGTACTTC. Translating gives CSVETGSYEQYF.

This clonotype has at least ten counts. The rearrangement links TRBV5-1 to TRBJ2-1, with 13 bases lining up with TRBD2. After removal of 2 bases from V and 8 bases from J, the junction contained 4 bases not matched to a gene. The CDR3 spans 15 residues. The germline V gene encodes CDR1 SGHRS and CDR2 YFSETQ. The CDR3 loop is CASSLGLAGADEQFF. Written as DNA, the CDR3 is TGCGCCAGCAGCTTAGGACTAGCGGGAGCCGATGAGCAGTTCTTC.

The table lists this clonotype with many counts. V usage is TRBV11-1 and J usage is TRBJ2-1; TRBD2 matches at 11 bases. The CDR3 totals 15 residues. Germline trimming cut 4 bases from V and 9 bases from J; bases unmatched to any gene: 8. The germline V gene encodes CDR1 SGHAT and CDR2 FQDESV (reference sequence). The CDR3 coding sequence is TGTGCCAGCAGCTCGTATTCCGGGACTAGCGGTGAGCAGTTCTTC. Protein: CASSSYSGTSGEQFF.